The clone carrying this T cell receptor beta chain appeared many times. The template for TCR beta VDJ and CDR3 sequence profiling was genomic DNA. TCRdb fed the reads into MiXCR, producing one record per CDR3 protein. This sample has over 150,000 distinct CDR3 sequences, with 48% found just once. This record belongs to a study of CD8+CD57+ T cells in acquired aplastic anemia. Study context: Sorted CD4+ and CD8+ cells gave an average of approximately 3 ug of DNA.

From germline, CDR1 is SNHLY and CDR2 FYNNEI. The CDR3 has 13 amino acids. The J segment lost 5 bases and the V segment lost 7 bases, leaving 5 bases of the junction unmatched. Whoever was chosen for sequencing had shown CD8+CD57+ cell expansion by flow cytometry. In all patients, the disease was severe acquired aplastic anemia. Blood samples were obtained from patients who had received no prior therapy. The chain recombines TRBV2 with TRBJ2-3; 8 positions agree with TRBD2. The clonotype was recovered from a human donor with aplastic anemia. Input material: sorted CD4+, CD8+, or CD8+CD57+ T cells (not recorded which) from PBMCs. The CDR3 region is CASTGGVGDTQYF. CDR3 in DNA: TGTGCCAGCACCGGGGGGGTCGGAGATACGCAGTATTTT.